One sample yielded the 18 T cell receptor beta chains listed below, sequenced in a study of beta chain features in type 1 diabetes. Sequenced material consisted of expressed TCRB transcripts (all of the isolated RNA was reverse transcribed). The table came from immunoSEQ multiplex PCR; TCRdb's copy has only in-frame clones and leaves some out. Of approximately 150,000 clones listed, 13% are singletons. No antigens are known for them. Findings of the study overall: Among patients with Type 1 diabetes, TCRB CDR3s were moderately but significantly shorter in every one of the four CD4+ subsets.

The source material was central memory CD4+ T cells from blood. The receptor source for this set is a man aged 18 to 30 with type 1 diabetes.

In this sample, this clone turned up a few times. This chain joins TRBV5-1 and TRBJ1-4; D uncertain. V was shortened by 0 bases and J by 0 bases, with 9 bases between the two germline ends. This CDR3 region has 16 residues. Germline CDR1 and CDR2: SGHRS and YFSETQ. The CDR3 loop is CASSLAGDATNEKLFF. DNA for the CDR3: TGCGCCAGCAGCTTGGCCGGGGATGCAACTAATGAAAAACTGTTTTTT. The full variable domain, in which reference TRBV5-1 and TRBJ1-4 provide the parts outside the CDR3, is KAGVTQTPRYLIKTRGQQVTLSCSPISGHRSVSWYQQTPGQGLQFLFEYFSETQRNKGNFPGRFSGRQFSNSRSEMNVSTLELGDSALYLCASSLAGDATNEKLFFGSGTQLSVL.

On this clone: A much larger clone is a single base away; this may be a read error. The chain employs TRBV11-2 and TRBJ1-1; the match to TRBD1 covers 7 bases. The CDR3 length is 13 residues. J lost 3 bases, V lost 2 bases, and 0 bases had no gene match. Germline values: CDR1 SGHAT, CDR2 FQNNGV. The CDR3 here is CASSLQGDTEAFF. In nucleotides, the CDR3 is TGTGCCAGCAGCTTACAGGGGGACACTGAAGCTTTCTTT.

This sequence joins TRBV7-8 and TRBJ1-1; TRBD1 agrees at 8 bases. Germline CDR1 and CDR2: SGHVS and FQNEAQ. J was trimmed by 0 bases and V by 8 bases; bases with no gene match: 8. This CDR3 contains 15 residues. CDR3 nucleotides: TGTGCCAGCGCTCCCCAGGGGGCCATGAACACTGAAGCTTTCTTT. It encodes CASAPQGAMNTEAFF.

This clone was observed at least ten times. CDR3 residues: CASSSGEGQPQHF. CDR3 nucleotides: TGCGCCAGCAGTTCAGGGGAAGGCCAGCCCCAGCATTTT. The J gene is TRBJ1-5, the V gene TRBV23-1, with D possibly matching TRBD1 (6 bases). TRBV23-1 is placed among ORFs of uncertain function. The CDR3 length is 13 residues. Between the trimmed V and J ends, which lost 5 bases and 7 bases, there was a span of 12 bases.

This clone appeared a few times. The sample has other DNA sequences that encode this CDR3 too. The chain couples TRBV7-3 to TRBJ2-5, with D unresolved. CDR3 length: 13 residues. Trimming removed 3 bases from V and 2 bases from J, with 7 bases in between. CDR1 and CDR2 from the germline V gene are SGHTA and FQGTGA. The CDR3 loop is CASSLGLQETQYF. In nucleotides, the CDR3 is TGTGCCAGCAGCTTGGGTCTACAAGAGACCCAGTACTTC.

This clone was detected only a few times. CDR3: CSVEGSLGEETQYF. In DNA, the CDR3 is TGCAGCGTTGAAGGAAGCCTGGGCGAAGAGACCCAGTACTTC. The rearrangement links TRBV29-1 to TRBJ2-5, with D hard to call. The germline gives CDR1 SQVTM, CDR2 ANQGSEA. The CDR3 totals 14 residues. The germline V and J ends were trimmed by 1 base and 3 bases, with 12 bases remaining between them.

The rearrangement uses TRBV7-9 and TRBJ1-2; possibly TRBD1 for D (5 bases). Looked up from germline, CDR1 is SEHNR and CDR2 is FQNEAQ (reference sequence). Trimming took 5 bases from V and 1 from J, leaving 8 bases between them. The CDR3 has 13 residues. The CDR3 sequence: CASSPDSNYGYTF. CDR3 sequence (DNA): TGTGCCAGCAGCCCCGACAGTAACTATGGCTACACCTTC.

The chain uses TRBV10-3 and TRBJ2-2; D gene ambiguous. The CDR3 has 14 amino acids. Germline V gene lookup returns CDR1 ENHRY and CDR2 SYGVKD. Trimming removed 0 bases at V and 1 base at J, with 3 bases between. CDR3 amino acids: CAISESENTGELFF. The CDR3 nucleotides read TGTGCCATCAGTGAGTCAGAGAACACCGGGGAGCTGTTTTTT.

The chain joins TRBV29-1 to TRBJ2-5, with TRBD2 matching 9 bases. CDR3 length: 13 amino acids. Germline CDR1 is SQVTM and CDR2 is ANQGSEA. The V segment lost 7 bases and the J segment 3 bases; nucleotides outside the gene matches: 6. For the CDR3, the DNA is TGCAGCGCCAGGCGCGGGGGGGAAGAGACCCAGTACTTC. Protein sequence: CSARRGGEETQYF.

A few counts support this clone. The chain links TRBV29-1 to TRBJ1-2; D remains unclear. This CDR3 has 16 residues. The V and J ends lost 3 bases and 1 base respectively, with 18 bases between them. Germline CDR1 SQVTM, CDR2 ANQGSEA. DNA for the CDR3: TGCAGCGTTGATAGGCCTCCTAAACTGATTAACTATGGCTACACCTTC. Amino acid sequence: CSVDRPPKLINYGYTF.

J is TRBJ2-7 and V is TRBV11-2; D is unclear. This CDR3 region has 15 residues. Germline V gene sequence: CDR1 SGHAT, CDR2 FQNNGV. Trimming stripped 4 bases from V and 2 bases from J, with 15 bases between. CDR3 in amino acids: CASSYALTRTYEQYF. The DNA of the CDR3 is TGTGCCAGCAGCTATGCCTTGACACGTACCTACGAGCAGTACTTC. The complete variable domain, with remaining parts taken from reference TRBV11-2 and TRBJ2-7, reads EAGVAQSPRYKIIEKRQSVAFWCNPISGHATLYWYQQILGQGPKLLIQFQNNGVVDDSQLPKDRFSAERLKGVDSTLKIQPAKLEDSAVYLCASSYALTRTYEQYFGPGTRLTVT.

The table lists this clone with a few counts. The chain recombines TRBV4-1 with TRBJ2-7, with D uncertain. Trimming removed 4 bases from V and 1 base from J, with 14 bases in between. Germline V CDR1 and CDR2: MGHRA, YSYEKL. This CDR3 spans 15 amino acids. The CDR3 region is CASSPSEDRSYEQYF. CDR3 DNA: TGCGCCAGCAGCCCTTCAGAGGACCGATCCTACGAGCAGTACTTC.

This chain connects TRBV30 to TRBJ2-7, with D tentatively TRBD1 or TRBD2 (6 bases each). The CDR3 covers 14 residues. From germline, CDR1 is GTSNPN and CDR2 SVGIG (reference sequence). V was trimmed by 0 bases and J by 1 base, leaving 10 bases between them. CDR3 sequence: CAWSVGGRSYEQYF. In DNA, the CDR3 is TGTGCCTGGAGTGTAGGGGGGAGGTCCTACGAGCAGTACTTC.

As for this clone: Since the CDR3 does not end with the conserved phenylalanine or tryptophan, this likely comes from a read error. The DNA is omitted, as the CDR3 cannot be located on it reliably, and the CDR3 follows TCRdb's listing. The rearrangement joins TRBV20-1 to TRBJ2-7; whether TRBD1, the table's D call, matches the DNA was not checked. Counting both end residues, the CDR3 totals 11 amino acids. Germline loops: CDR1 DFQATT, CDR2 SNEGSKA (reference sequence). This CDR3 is CSARDSGVAVL.

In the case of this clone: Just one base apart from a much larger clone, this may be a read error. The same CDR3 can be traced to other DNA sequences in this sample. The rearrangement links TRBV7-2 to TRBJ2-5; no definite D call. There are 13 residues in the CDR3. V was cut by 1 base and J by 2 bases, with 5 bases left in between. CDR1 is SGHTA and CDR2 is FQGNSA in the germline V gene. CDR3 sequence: CASSLGQQETQYF. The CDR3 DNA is TGTGCCAGCAGCTTAGGGCAGCAAGAGACCCAGTACTTC.

The DNA of the CDR3 is TGCGCCAGCAGCTTGGATAGTGGGACAGGGGTATTGTTTTTT. Translating gives CASSLDSGTGVLFF. This chain connects TRBV5-1 to TRBJ1-4; 10 bases line up with TRBD1. Looked up from germline, CDR1 is SGHRS and CDR2 is YFSETQ. CDR3 length: 14 amino acids. V dropped 0 bases and J dropped 15; count of bases not matched to a gene: 8.

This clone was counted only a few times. The CDR3 nucleotides are TGCGCCAGCAGCCCCCAGGGGACCTCCACAGATACGCAGTATTTT. As protein: CASSPQGTSTDTQYF. This sequence joins TRBV5-1 and TRBJ2-3; tentatively, D is TRBD1 (6 bases). The CDR3 has 15 amino acids. The germline gives CDR1 SGHRS, CDR2 YFSETQ. With 4 bases removed from V and 2 bases from J, the gap between germline ends came to 14 bases. Full variable domain (rest looked up from reference TRBV5-1 and TRBJ2-3): KAGVTQTPRYLIKTRGQQVTLSCSPISGHRSVSWYQQTPGQGLQFLFEYFSETQRNKGNFPGRFSGRQFSNSRSEMNVSTLELGDSALYLCASSPQGTSTDTQYFGPGTRLTVL.

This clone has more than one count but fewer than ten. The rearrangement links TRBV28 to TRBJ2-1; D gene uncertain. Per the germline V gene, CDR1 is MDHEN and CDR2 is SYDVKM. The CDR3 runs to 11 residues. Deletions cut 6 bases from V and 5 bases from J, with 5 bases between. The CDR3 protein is CASSSNNEQFF. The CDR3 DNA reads TGTGCCAGCAGCTCGAACAATGAGCAGTTCTTC.